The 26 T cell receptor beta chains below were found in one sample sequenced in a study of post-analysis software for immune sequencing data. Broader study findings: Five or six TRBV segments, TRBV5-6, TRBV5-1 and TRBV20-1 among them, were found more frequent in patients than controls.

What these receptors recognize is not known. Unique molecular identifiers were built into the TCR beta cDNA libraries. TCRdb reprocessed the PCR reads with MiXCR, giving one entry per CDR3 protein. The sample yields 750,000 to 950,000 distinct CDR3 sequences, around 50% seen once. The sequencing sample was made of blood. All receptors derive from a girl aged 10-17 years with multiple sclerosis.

The CDR3 nucleotides are TGTGCCAGCAGCTTAGGAGGAGTGGGTTCCGGAGTCACTGAAGCTTTCTTT. Protein sequence: CASSLGGVGSGVTEAFF. This chain uses TRBV11-1 with TRBJ1-1; D ambiguous. V lost 1 base, J lost 4 bases, and 19 bases lay in between. The germline CDR1 and CDR2 sequences are SGHAT and FQDESV (reference sequence). CDR3 length: 17 residues.

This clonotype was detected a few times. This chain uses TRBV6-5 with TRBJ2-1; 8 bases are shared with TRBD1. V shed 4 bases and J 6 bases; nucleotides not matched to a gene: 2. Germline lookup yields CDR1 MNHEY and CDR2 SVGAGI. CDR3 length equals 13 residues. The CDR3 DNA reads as TGTGCCAGCAGTTGGGACAGGCGCAATGAGCAGTTCTTC. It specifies CASSWDRRNEQFF.

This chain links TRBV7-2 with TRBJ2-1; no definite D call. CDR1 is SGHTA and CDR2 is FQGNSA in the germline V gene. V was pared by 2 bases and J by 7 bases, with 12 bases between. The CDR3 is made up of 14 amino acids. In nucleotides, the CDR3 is TGTGCCAGCAGCTTATGGCCCGGCCAGAATGAGCAGTTCTTC. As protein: CASSLWPGQNEQFF.

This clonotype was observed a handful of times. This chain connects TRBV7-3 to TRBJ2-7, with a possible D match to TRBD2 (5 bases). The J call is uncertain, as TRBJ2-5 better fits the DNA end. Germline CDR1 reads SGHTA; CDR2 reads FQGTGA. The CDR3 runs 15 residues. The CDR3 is CASSLAPAPGETQYF. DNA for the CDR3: TGTGCCAGCAGCTTGGCCCCAGCCCCGGGGGAGACCCAGTACTTC.

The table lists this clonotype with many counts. The CDR3 loop reads CASSLGTGFYEQYF. CDR3 in DNA: TGTGCCAGCAGTCTCGGGACAGGGTTCTACGAGCAGTACTTC. The gene calls are TRBV6-5 and TRBJ2-7; 9 bases line up with TRBD1. V lost 5 bases and J lost 3; bases outside the gene matches: 5. The CDR3 loop spans 14 amino acids. Germline V CDR1 and CDR2: MNHEY, SVGAGI.

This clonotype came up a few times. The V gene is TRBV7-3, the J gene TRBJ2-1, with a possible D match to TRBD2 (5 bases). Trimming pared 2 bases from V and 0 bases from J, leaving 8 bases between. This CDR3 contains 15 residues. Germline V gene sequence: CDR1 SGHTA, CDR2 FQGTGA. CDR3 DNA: TGTGCCAGCAGCTTACAAGCGGCCTCCTACAATGAGCAGTTCTTC. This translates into CASSLQAASYNEQFF.

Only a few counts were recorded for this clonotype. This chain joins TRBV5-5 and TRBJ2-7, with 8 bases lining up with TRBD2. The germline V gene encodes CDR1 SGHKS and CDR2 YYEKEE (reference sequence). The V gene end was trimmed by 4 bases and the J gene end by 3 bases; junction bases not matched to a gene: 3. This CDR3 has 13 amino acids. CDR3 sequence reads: CASSAGGRYEQYF. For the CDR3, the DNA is TGTGCCAGCAGCGCGGGGGGCCGCTACGAGCAGTACTTC.

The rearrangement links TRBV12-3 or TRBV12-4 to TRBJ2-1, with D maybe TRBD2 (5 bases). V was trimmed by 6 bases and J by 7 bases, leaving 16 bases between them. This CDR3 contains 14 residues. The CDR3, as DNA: TGTGCCAGCAGCATGACTCGGGGTATGAATGAGCAGTTCTTC. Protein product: CASSMTRGMNEQFF.

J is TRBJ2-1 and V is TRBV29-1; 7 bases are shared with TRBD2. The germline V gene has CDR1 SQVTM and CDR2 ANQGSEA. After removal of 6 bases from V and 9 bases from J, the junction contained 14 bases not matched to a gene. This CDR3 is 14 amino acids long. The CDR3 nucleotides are TGCAGCGTCCCGGGGGGTGGGCTGTTGGCTGAGCAGTTCTTC. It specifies CSVPGGGLLAEQFF.

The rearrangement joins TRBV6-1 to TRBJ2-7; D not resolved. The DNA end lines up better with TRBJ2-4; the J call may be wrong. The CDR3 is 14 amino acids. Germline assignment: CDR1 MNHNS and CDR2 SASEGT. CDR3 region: CASSEHGPPNIQYF. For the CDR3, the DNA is TGTGCCAGCAGTGAGCACGGCCCCCCTAACATTCAGTACTTC.

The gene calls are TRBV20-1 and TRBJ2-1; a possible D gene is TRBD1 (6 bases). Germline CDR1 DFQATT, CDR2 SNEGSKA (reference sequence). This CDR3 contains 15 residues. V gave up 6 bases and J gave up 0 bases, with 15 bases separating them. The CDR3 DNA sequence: TGCAGTGCCTCAGAAGGGGGAAGCTCCTACAATGAGCAGTTCTTC. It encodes CSASEGGSSYNEQFF.

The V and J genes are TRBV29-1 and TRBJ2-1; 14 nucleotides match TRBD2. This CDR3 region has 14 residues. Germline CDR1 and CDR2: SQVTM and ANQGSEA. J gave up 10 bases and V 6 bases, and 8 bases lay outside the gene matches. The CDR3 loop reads CSVPGLAGVREQFF. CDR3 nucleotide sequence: TGCAGCGTCCCGGGACTAGCGGGAGTCCGGGAGCAGTTCTTC.

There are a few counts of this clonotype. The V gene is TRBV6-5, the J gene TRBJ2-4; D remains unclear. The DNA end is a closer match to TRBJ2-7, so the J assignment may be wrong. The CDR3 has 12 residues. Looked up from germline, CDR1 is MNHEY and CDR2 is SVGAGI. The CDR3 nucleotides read TGTGCCAGCAGCCGGTCCCCCTACGAGCAGTACTTC. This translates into CASSRSPYEQYF.

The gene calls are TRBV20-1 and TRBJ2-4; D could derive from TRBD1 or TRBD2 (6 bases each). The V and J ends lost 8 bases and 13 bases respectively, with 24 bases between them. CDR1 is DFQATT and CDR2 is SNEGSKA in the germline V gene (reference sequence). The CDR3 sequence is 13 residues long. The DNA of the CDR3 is TGCAGTTCGAGGACCGGGGGCATGCGGGTGCAGTACTTC. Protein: CSSRTGGMRVQYF.

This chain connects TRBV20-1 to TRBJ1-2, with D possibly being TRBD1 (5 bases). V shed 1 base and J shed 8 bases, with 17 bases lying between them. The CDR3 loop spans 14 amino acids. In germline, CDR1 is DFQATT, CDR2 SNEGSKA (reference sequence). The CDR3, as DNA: TGCAGTGCTAGAGGGGGCCGGGCTTCCGGCGGCTACACCTTC. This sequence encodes CSARGGRASGGYTF.

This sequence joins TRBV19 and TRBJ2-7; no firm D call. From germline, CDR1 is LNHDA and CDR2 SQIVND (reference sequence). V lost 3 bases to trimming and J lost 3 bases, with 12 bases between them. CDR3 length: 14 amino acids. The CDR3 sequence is CASSIRAGDYEQYF. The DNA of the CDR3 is TGTGCCAGTAGTATTAGAGCAGGAGACTACGAGCAGTACTTC. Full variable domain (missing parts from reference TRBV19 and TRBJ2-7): DGGITQSPKYLFRKEGQNVTLSCEQNLNHDAMYWYRQDPGQGLRLIYYSQIVNDFQKGDIAEGYSVSREKKESFPLTVTSAQKNPTAFYLCASSIRAGDYEQYFGPGTRLTVT.

CDR3 in amino acids: CASSPGSPTQYF. The CDR3 DNA is TGTGCCAGCAGCCCGGGAAGTCCTACGCAGTATTTT. The chain joins TRBV7-9 to TRBJ2-3, with a weak D call TRBD2 (5 bases). Deletions cut 5 bases from V and 8 bases from J, with 11 bases between. The CDR3 has 12 amino acids. CDR1 and CDR2 (germline): SEHNR, FQNEAQ (reference sequence).

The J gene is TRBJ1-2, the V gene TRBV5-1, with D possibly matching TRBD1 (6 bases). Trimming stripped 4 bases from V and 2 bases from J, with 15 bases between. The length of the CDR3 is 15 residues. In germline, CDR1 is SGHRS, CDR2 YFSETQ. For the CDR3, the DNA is TGCGCCAGCAGCCACCCAGGGGCCTTGAACTATGGCTACACCTTC. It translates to CASSHPGALNYGYTF.

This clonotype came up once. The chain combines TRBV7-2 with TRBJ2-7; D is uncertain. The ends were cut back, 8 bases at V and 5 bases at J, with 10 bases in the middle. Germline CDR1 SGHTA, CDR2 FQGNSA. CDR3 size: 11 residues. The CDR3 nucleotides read TGTGCCAGCCACCCGGGTGACGAGCAGTACTTC. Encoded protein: CASHPGDEQYF.

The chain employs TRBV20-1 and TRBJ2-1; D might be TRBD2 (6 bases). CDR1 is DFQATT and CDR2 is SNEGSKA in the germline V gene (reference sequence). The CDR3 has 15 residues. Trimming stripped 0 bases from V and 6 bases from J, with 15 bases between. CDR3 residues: CSARDFGGVGNEQFF. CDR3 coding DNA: TGCAGTGCTAGAGATTTTGGCGGGGTCGGCAATGAGCAGTTCTTC.

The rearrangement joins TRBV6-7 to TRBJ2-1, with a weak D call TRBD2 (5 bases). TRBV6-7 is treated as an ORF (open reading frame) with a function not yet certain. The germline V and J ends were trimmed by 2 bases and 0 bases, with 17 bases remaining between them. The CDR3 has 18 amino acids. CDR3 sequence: CASSYEGWGYSSYNEQFF. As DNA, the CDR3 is TGTGCCAGCAGTTACGAGGGTTGGGGATACAGCTCCTACAATGAGCAGTTCTTC.

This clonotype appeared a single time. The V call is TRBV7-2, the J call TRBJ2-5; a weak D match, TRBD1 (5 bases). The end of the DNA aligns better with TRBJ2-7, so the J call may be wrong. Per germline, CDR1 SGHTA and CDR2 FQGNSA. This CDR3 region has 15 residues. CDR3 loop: CASSLWGNGMDEQYF. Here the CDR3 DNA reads TGTGCCAGCAGCTTATGGGGCAATGGAATGGACGAGCAGTACTTC.

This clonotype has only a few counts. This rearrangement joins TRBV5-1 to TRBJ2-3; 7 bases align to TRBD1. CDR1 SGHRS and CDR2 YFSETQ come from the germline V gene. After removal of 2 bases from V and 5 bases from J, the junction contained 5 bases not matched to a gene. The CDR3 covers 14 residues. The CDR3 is CASSLKTGQDTQYF. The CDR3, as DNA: TGCGCCAGCAGCTTAAAGACAGGGCAAGATACGCAGTATTTT.

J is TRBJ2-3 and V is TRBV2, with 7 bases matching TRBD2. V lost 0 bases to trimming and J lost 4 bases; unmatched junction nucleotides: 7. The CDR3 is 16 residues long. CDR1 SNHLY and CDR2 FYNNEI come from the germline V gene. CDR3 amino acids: CASSEATSYLSDTQYF. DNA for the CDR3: TGTGCCAGCAGTGAAGCGACTAGCTATTTATCAGATACGCAGTATTTT.

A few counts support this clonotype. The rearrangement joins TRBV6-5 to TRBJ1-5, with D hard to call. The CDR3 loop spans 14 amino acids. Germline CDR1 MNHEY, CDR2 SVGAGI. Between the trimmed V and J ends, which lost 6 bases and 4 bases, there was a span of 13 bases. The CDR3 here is CASRSDWENQPQHF. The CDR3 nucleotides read TGTGCCAGCAGATCCGACTGGGAGAATCAGCCCCAGCATTTT.

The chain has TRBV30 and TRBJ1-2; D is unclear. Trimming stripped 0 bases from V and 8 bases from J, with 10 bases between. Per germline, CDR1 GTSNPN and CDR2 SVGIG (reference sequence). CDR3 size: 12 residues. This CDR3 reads CAWSVRGAGYTF. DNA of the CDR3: TGTGCCTGGAGTGTACGGGGAGCCGGCTACACCTTC.